The 5 T cell receptor beta chains below were found in one sample sequenced in a study of blood T cell repertoires in COVID-19. Some clones are missing from TCRdb's copy, which holds only in-frame ones; the method was immunoSEQ multiplex PCR. The sample has under 300,000 clones; more than 75% are singletons. Sequencing input: PBMCs or T cells enriched from blood (not recorded which). The receptor source for this set is a woman aged 40 to 55 with acute COVID-19.

The CDR3 DNA reads as TGTGCCAGCAGTTCGGACAGGGGGCGCTTCGAGCAGTACTTC. Its protein product is CASSSDRGRFEQYF. This sequence joins TRBV5-4 and TRBJ2-7; 11 bases match TRBD1. The length of the CDR3 is 14 residues. Trimming cost V 5 bases and J 6 bases; bases outside gene matches: 7. Germline CDR1 SGHNT, CDR2 YYREEE (reference sequence).

The genes are TRBV10-3 and TRBJ1-2; 8 bases agree with TRBD1. The germline V gene has CDR1 ENHRY and CDR2 SYGVKD. The CDR3 loop spans 13 amino acids. Trimming at V came to 6 bases and at J to 6 bases, leaving 6 bases not matched to a gene. CDR3 region: CAIRPGTGDGYTF. Written as DNA, the CDR3 is TGTGCCATCAGACCCGGGACAGGTGATGGCTACACCTTC.

The chain has TRBV2 and TRBJ2-2; maybe TRBD2 (5 bases). V was shortened by 3 bases and J by 5 bases, with 13 bases between the two germline ends. The CDR3 loop spans 15 amino acids. Germline CDR1 reads SNHLY; CDR2 reads FYNNEI. The CDR3 sequence: CASSDRLTGTGELFF. The CDR3 region has the DNA TGTGCCAGCAGTGATCGGCTAACGGGGACCGGGGAGCTGTTTTTT.

This chain uses TRBV19 with TRBJ2-2; unclear D gene. The CDR3 covers 16 residues. Germline V lookup: CDR1 LNHDA, CDR2 SQIVND (reference sequence). V was clipped by 2 bases and J by 0 bases, with 10 bases between them. Here the CDR3 reads CASSILGSANTGELFF. The CDR3 DNA sequence: TGTGCCAGTAGTATATTGGGCTCCGCGAACACCGGGGAGCTGTTTTTT.

The rearrangement uses TRBV7-2 and TRBJ2-2, with TRBD1 matching over 7 bases. V gave up 2 bases and J gave up 0 bases; unmatched junction bases: 9. The CDR3 sequence is 18 residues long. The germline V gene encodes CDR1 SGHTA and CDR2 FQGNSA. For the CDR3, the DNA is TGTGCCAGCAGCTTAAAGGGTCCAGGGACAGCGAACACCGGGGAGCTGTTTTTT. It encodes CASSLKGPGTANTGELFF.